One sample yielded the 30 T cell receptor beta chains listed below, sequenced in a study of radiotherapy plus CTLA-4 blockade in lung cancer. Only in-frame clones appear in the TCRdb table, and some are missing; sequencing was by immunoSEQ multiplex PCR. The table lists tens of thousands of clones, 70% to 75% of them singletons. The sample was peripheral blood, taken from a patient treated with radiotherapy plus ipilimumab. The source of these receptors is a human donor with non-small cell lung cancer whose response to radiotherapy plus ipilimumab could not be evaluated.

The DNA of the CDR3 is TGTGCCAGCACCCGAAAGGGGGTCTACGATGAAGCTTTCTTT. Its translation is CASTRKGVYDEAFF. The rearrangement links TRBV27 to TRBJ1-1, with D maybe TRBD1 (6 bases). Trimming shortened V by 7 bases and J by 7 bases, and 19 bases separated the two germline ends. Germline CDR1 MNHEY, CDR2 SMNVEV (reference sequence). This CDR3 is built from 14 residues.

This clone was detected only once. The chain is built from TRBV19 and TRBJ1-2; 8 nucleotides agree with TRBD1. The CDR3 has 14 residues. The germline V gene has CDR1 LNHDA and CDR2 SQIVND (reference sequence). The J segment lost 6 bases and the V segment lost 1 base, leaving 4 bases of the junction unmatched. The CDR3 bases are TGTGCCAGTAGTATAGTCCGACAGGGGCATGGCTACACCTTC. Translated: CASSIVRQGHGYTF.

The V gene is TRBV30, the J gene TRBJ2-5; 7 bases agree with TRBD1. The V gene's germline CDR1 is GTSNPN and CDR2 SVGIG (reference sequence). V lost 7 bases, J lost 4 bases, and 9 bases stayed unmatched. The CDR3 is made up of 13 amino acids. CDR3 sequence reads: CASTGNAGETQYF. The CDR3 nucleotides read TGTGCCTCGACAGGGAATGCGGGAGAGACCCAGTACTTC.

This clone has just a few counts. The chain couples TRBV23-1 to TRBJ1-5; 7 bases align to TRBD1. TRBV23-1 is identified as an open reading frame with a role that is uncertain. This CDR3 is built from 16 residues. The ends lost 2 bases at V and 0 bases at J; junction bases unmatched: 4. The CDR3 spells CASSQKQGYSNQPQHF. CDR3 nucleotides: TGCGCCAGCAGTCAAAAACAGGGGTATAGCAATCAGCCCCAGCATTTT.

This clone was counted once. The V and J genes are TRBV4-1 and TRBJ2-3; no reliable D call. Trimming removed 0 bases at V and 0 bases at J, with 10 bases between. Germline V lookup: CDR1 MGHRA, CDR2 YSYEKL. This CDR3 comprises 16 residues. This chain's CDR3 is CASSQDPSRSTDTQYF. Written as DNA, the CDR3 is TGCGCCAGCAGCCAAGATCCGAGCAGGAGCACAGATACGCAGTATTTT.

This chain links TRBV11-2 with TRBJ2-1, with 10 bases fitting TRBD2. Germline values: CDR1 SGHAT, CDR2 FQNNGV. The CDR3 extends over 15 amino acids. The J segment lost 2 bases and the V segment lost 6 bases, leaving 4 bases of the junction unmatched. CDR3 loop: CASSQTSGPYNEQFF. The CDR3 DNA is TGTGCCAGCAGTCAGACTAGCGGGCCCTACAATGAGCAGTTCTTC.

The chain carries TRBV6-5 and TRBJ1-5, with 7 bases identical to TRBD1. Per germline, CDR1 MNHEY and CDR2 SVGAGI. The CDR3 is made up of 13 amino acids. Trimming took 6 bases from V and 4 from J; bases not matched to a gene: 3. CDR3 residues: CASRATGNQPQHF. Here the CDR3 DNA reads TGTGCCAGCAGGGCGACAGGGAATCAGCCCCAGCATTTT.

The V gene is TRBV10-3, the J gene TRBJ2-5; 8 bases agree with TRBD2. The ends lost 5 bases at V and 5 bases at J; junction bases unmatched: 7. The germline gives CDR1 ENHRY, CDR2 SYGVKD. This CDR3 has 14 amino acids. The CDR3 DNA sequence: TGTGCCATCAGTACGGGGGGGGGAGGGGAGACCCAGTACTTC. This encodes CAISTGGGGETQYF.

The chain is built from TRBV28 and TRBJ1-2, with D possibly being TRBD1 (5 bases). Germline V gene data show CDR1 as MDHEN and CDR2 as SYDVKM. Trimming removed 10 bases at V and 7 bases at J, with 16 bases between. The CDR3 spans 12 residues. The DNA for the CDR3 is TGTGCCACCGGGGGTAGGAAGGGTGGCTACACCTTC. Translated: CATGGRKGGYTF.

V gene TRBV5-1 combines with J gene TRBJ2-5; D remains unclear. The DNA end lines up better with TRBJ2-7; the J call may be wrong. Germline values: CDR1 SGHRS, CDR2 YFSETQ. CDR3 length: 14 residues. The DNA of the CDR3 is TGCGCCAGCCGATCTTACTCTCCACCCTACGAGCAGTACTTC. Translated, it gives CASRSYSPPYEQYF.

The chain employs TRBV9 and TRBJ2-2, with 7 bases aligning to TRBD1. The ends lost 0 bases at V and 6 bases at J; junction bases unmatched: 2. The CDR3 covers 14 residues. CDR1 is SGDLS and CDR2 is YYNGEE in the germline V gene. CDR3 bases: TGTGCCAGCAGCGTAGTAGGGGGCTCCGGGGAGCTGTTTTTT. Its translation is CASSVVGGSGELFF.

This sequence joins TRBV28 and TRBJ2-5; D call uncertain. The CDR3 is 11 residues long. The V gene lost 3 bases and the J gene lost 5 bases, with 4 bases spanning the gap. Germline CDR1 reads MDHEN; CDR2 reads SYDVKM. The DNA for the CDR3 is TGTGCCAGCAGTTTGAGGGAGACCCAGTACTTC. This sequence encodes CASSLRETQYF.

This chain joins TRBV7-6 and TRBJ2-5, with TRBD1 identical over 7 bases. This CDR3 is built from 13 residues. Trimming at V came to 5 bases and at J to 6 bases, leaving 6 bases not matched to a gene. Germline V gives CDR1 SGHVS, CDR2 FNYEAQ. CDR3 region: CASSNPQGKTQYF. For the CDR3, the DNA is TGTGCCAGCAGCAATCCACAGGGGAAGACCCAGTACTTC.

The chain employs TRBV19 and TRBJ2-2, with 8 bases fitting TRBD1. Germline lookup yields CDR1 LNHDA and CDR2 SQIVND (reference sequence). V gave up 6 bases and J gave up 1 base; unmatched junction bases: 4. CDR3 length: 15 amino acids. CDR3 loop: CASSIGTGNTGELFF. Here the CDR3 DNA reads TGTGCCAGTAGCATCGGGACAGGGAACACCGGGGAGCTGTTTTTT.

The chain couples TRBV9 to TRBJ2-5, with D unresolved. Germline-derived CDR1 and CDR2 are SGDLS and YYNGEE. CDR3 length: 13 amino acids. Deletions cut 0 bases from V and 4 bases from J, with 7 bases between. CDR3 in amino acids: CASSVGHLETQYF. For the CDR3, the DNA is TGTGCCAGCAGCGTAGGACACTTAGAGACCCAGTACTTC.

The chain has TRBV9 and TRBJ2-1; TRBD2 agrees at 13 bases. CDR1 SGDLS and CDR2 YYNGEE come from the germline V gene. This CDR3 comprises 16 residues. With 1 base clipped from V and 10 bases from J, the junction kept 8 bases outside the gene matches. The CDR3 nucleotides are TGTGCCAGCAGCGTAACTAGCGGGAGGGGCTTTGGCGAGCAGTTCTTC. As protein: CASSVTSGRGFGEQFF. Supplemented by reference TRBV9 and TRBJ2-1, the full variable domain reads DSGVTQTPKHLITATGQRVTLRCSPRSGDLSVYWYQQSLDQGLQFLIQYYNGEERAKGNILERFSAQQFPDLHSELNLSSLELGDSALYFCASSVTSGRGFGEQFFGPGTRLTVL.

This chain joins TRBV28 and TRBJ1-1; no reliable D call. Trimming removed 4 bases at V and 1 base at J, with 4 bases between. Germline V gives CDR1 MDHEN, CDR2 SYDVKM. This CDR3 spans 12 amino acids. CDR3 sequence: CASSSGNTEAFF. The CDR3 DNA is TGTGCCAGCAGTTCGGGGAACACTGAAGCTTTCTTT.

The chain couples TRBV28 to TRBJ2-5; 7 bases are shared with TRBD2. The CDR3 has 15 residues. The V gene end was trimmed by 3 bases and the J gene end by 5 bases; junction bases not matched to a gene: 9. Germline V gene sequence: CDR1 MDHEN, CDR2 SYDVKM. The CDR3 region has the DNA TGTGCCAGCAGTTTGGTGGGAGGGCCTAGGGAGACCCAGTACTTC. This translates into CASSLVGGPRETQYF.

This clone occurred a few times. The rearrangement uses TRBV5-1 and TRBJ2-5; D is possibly TRBD2 (6 bases). The V end lost 3 bases, the J end lost 2 bases, and 14 bases lay between the germline ends. CDR1 SGHRS and CDR2 YFSETQ come from the germline V gene. CDR3 length: 15 residues. The CDR3 DNA sequence: TGCGCCAGCAGCTCGGAACCACGGGGGCAAGAGACCCAGTACTTC. Translating it yields CASSSEPRGQETQYF.

This clone is a singleton in its sample. The chain carries TRBV9 and TRBJ1-4; D may be TRBD1 (6 bases). There are 15 residues in the CDR3. Germline V gene data show CDR1 as SGDLS and CDR2 as YYNGEE. V was pared by 4 bases and J by 4 bases, with 14 bases between. The CDR3 region is CASSPGTSLNEKLFF. CDR3 bases: TGTGCCAGCAGCCCCGGGACAAGCCTTAATGAAAAACTGTTTTTT. Full variable domain (rest looked up from reference TRBV9 and TRBJ1-4): DSGVTQTPKHLITATGQRVTLRCSPRSGDLSVYWYQQSLDQGLQFLIQYYNGEERAKGNILERFSAQQFPDLHSELNLSSLELGDSALYFCASSPGTSLNEKLFFGSGTQLSVL.

This clone was detected once. The CDR3 DNA is TGTGCCAGCAGCTCCAGACAAGTCTCTGGGGCCAACGTCCTGACTTTC. Translating it yields CASSSRQVSGANVLTF. The rearrangement joins TRBV9 to TRBJ2-6; no firm D call. The CDR3 is made up of 16 amino acids. Trimming stripped 4 bases from V and 0 bases from J, with 11 bases between. From germline, CDR1 is SGDLS and CDR2 YYNGEE.

The chain joins TRBV19 to TRBJ1-1, with D tentatively TRBD1 (6 bases). The germline CDR1 and CDR2 sequences are LNHDA and SQIVND (reference sequence). Trimming removed 1 base at V and 5 bases at J, with 14 bases between. There are 15 residues in the CDR3. In DNA form, the CDR3 reads TGTGCCAGTAGTATAGCAGGGGTTGGGGAGACTGAAGCTTTCTTT. It codes for CASSIAGVGETEAFF.

This clone was detected once. The V call is TRBV11-2, the J call TRBJ2-1; 13 bases line up with TRBD2. This CDR3 has 18 amino acids. The junction had 8 bases not matched to a gene; V was cut back by 6 bases and J by 0 bases. Germline V gene sequence: CDR1 SGHAT, CDR2 FQNNGV. CDR3 sequence: CASRGLAGEKSSYNEQFF. CDR3 nucleotides: TGTGCCAGCAGAGGACTAGCGGGAGAGAAGAGCTCCTACAATGAGCAGTTCTTC.

The V call is TRBV10-3, the J call TRBJ1-5, with TRBD1 as a possible D gene (5 bases). The CDR3 has 13 residues. Deletions cut 4 bases from V and 6 bases from J, with 10 bases between. Looked up from germline, CDR1 is ENHRY and CDR2 is SYGVKD. In nucleotides, the CDR3 is TGTGCCATCAGTGCCAAGGACACTCAGCCCCAGCATTTT. Translated: CAISAKDTQPQHF.

The V and J genes are TRBV9 and TRBJ2-5, with a possible D match to TRBD1 (7 bases). The J call is doubtful: the DNA matches TRBJ2-7 better. The V gene's germline CDR1 is SGDLS and CDR2 YYNGEE. The CDR3 length is 16 residues. This CDR3 reads CASSVESGGPTYEQYF. CDR3 DNA: TGTGCCAGCAGCGTAGAATCAGGGGGGCCTACATACGAGCAGTACTTC.

CDR3 coding DNA: TGTGCCAGCAGTTTATTAATGTTGAGGGGGCGATACTACGAGCAGTACTTC. This translates into CASSLLMLRGRYYEQYF. The chain combines TRBV27 with TRBJ2-7, with TRBD1 matching 7 bases. Germline V CDR1 and CDR2: MNHEY, SMNVEV (reference sequence). This CDR3 comprises 17 residues. V shed 1 base and J 3 bases; nucleotides not matched to a gene: 12.

The chain recombines TRBV28 with TRBJ2-1; D perhaps matches TRBD2 (7 bases). CDR1 is MDHEN and CDR2 is SYDVKM in the germline V gene. The CDR3 sequence is 15 residues long. V dropped 7 bases and J dropped 5 bases, with 18 bases sitting between them. The CDR3 loop is CASTPVGGGHNEQFF. In nucleotides, the CDR3 is TGTGCCAGCACCCCCGTGGGAGGGGGACACAATGAGCAGTTCTTC.

J is TRBJ2-3 and V is TRBV11-2; the D gene is possibly TRBD2 (5 bases). Germline assignment: CDR1 SGHAT and CDR2 FQNNGV. This CDR3 is built from 16 residues. Trimming took off 5 bases at V and 6 bases at J, with 21 bases between the two ends. The CDR3 loop reads CASSPRDSVGMDTQYF. For the CDR3, the DNA is TGTGCCAGCAGCCCCCGAGATAGCGTGGGAATGGATACGCAGTATTTT.

The V and J genes are TRBV18 and TRBJ2-7; 15 positions match TRBD2. This CDR3 has 14 residues. Germline V CDR1 and CDR2: KGHSH, LQKENI. Trimming removed 3 bases from V and 7 bases from J; junction bases left unmatched: 1. This CDR3 is CASSPGTSGREQYF. The CDR3 DNA sequence: TGTGCCAGCTCACCGGGGACTAGCGGGAGGGAGCAGTACTTC.

This chain uses TRBV6-4 with TRBJ2-3; D remains ambiguous. With 5 bases removed from V and 0 bases from J, the gap between germline ends came to 6 bases. CDR1 and CDR2 from the germline V gene are MRHNA and SNTAGT. The length of the CDR3 is 13 residues. The CDR3 sequence is CASSLGSTDTQYF. CDR3 nucleotides: TGTGCCAGCAGTCTCGGGAGCACAGATACGCAGTATTTT.